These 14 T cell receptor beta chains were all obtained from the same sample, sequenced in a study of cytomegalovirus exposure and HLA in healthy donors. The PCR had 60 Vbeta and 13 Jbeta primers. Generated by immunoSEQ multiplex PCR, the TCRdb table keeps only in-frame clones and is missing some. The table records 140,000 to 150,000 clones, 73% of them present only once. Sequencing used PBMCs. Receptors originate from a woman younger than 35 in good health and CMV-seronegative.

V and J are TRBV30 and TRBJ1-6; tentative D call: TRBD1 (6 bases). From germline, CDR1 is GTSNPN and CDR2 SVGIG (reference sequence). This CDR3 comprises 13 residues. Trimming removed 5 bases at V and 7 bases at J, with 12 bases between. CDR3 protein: CAWGRQENSPLHF. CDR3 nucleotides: TGTGCCTGGGGGAGACAGGAAAATTCACCCCTCCACTTT.

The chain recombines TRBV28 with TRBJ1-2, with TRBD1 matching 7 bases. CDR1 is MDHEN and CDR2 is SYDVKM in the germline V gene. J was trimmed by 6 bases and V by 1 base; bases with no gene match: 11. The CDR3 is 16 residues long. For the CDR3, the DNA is TGTGCCAGCAGTTTATCTCACGCGACAGGGTTGGATGGCTACACCTTC. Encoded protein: CASSLSHATGLDGYTF.

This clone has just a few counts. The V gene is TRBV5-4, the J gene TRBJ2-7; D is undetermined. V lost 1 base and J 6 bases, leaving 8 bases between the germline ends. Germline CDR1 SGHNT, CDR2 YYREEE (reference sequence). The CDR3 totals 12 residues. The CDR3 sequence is CASSLWQSEQYF. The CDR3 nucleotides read TGTGCCAGCAGCTTGTGGCAGTCCGAGCAGTACTTC.

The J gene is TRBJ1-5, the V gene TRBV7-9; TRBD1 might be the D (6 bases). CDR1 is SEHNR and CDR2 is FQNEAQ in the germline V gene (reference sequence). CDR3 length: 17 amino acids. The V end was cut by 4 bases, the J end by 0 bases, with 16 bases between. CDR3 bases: TGTGCCAGCAGCTCGTGGTCGGGGGGCTATAGCAATCAGCCCCAGCATTTT. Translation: CASSSWSGGYSNQPQHF.

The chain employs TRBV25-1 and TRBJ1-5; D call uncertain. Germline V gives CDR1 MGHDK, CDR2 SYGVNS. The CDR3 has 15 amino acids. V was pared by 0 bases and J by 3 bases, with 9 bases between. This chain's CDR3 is CASSEYSSTNQPQHF. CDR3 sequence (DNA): TGTGCCAGCAGTGAATATAGCTCCACCAATCAGCCCCAGCATTTT.

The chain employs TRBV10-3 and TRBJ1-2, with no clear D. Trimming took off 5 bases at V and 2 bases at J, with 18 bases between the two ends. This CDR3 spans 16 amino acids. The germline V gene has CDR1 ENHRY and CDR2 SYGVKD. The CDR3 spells CAISLRYYHLNYGYTF. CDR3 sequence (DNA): TGTGCCATCAGTCTAAGATACTACCACCTCAACTATGGCTACACCTTC.

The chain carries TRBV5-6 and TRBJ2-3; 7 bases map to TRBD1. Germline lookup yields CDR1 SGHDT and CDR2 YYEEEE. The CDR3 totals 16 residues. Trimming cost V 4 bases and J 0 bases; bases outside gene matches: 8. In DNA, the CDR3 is TGTGCCAGCAGCCAGGGGGTATTCACTAGCACAGATACGCAGTATTTT. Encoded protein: CASSQGVFTSTDTQYF. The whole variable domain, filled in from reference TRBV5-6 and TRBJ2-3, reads DAGVTQSPTHLIKTRGQQVTLRCSPKSGHDTVSWYQQALGQGPQFIFQYYEEEERQRGNFPDRFSGHQFPNYSSELNVNALLLGDSALYLCASSQGVFTSTDTQYFGPGTRLTVL.

The DNA for the CDR3 is TGCAGTGCAAGGACAGGGTATACGCAGTATTTT. Translation gives CSARTGYTQYF. This chain links TRBV20-1 with TRBJ2-3; 8 bases match TRBD1. J lost 7 bases, V lost 6 bases, and 3 bases had no gene match. The CDR3 is made up of 11 amino acids. The germline V gene encodes CDR1 DFQATT and CDR2 SNEGSKA (reference sequence).

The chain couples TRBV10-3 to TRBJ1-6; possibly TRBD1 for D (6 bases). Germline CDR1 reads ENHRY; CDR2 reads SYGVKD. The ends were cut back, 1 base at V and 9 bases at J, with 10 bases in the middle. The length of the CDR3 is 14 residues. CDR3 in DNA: TGTGCCATCAGTGAGTGGACAGAAGGTTCACCCCTCCACTTT. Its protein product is CAISEWTEGSPLHF.

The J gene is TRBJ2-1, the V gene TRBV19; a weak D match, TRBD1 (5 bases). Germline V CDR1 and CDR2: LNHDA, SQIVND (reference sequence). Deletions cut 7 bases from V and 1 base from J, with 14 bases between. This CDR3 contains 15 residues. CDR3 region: CASTPGQPSYNEQFF. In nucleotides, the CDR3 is TGTGCCAGTACCCCCGGACAACCATCCTACAATGAGCAGTTCTTC.

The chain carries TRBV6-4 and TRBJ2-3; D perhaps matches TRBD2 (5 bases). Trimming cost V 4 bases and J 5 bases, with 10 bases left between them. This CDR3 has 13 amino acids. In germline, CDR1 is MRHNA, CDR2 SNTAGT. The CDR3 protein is CASSVNGEDTQYF. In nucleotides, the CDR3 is TGTGCCAGCAGTGTTAACGGGGAAGATACGCAGTATTTT.

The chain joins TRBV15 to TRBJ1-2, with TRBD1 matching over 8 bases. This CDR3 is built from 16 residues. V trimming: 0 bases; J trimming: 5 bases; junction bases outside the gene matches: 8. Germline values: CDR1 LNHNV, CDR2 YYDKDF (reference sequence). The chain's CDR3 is CATSRDWAGGVYGYTF. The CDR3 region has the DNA TGTGCCACCAGCAGAGATTGGGCAGGGGGCGTGTATGGCTACACCTTC.

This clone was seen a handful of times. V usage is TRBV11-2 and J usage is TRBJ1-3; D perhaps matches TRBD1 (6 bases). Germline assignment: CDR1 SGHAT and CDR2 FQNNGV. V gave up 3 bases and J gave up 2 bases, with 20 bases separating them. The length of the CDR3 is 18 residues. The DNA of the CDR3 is TGTGCCAGCAGCTTGAGCCACTCCTCAGGGGCGGCTGGAAACACCATATATTTT. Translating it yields CASSLSHSSGAAGNTIYF.

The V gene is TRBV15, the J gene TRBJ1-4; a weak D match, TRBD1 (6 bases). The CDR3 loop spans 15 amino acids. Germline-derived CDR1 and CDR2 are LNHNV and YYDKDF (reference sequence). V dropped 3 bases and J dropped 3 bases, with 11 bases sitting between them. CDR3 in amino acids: CATSREAGANEKLFF. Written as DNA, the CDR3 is TGTGCCACCAGCAGGGAAGCAGGGGCTAATGAAAAACTGTTTTTT.